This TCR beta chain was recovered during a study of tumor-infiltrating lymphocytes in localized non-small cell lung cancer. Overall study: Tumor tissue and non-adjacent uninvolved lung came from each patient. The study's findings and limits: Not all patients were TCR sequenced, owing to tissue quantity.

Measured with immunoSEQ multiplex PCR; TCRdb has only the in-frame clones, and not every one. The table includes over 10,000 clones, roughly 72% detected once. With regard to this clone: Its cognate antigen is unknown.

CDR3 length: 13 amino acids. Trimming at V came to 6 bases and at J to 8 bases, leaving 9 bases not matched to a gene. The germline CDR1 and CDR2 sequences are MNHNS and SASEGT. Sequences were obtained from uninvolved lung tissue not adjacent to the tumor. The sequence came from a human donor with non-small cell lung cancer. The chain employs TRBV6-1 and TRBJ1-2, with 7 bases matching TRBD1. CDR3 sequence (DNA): TGTGCCAGCAGAGAAAGACAGGGATGGGGCTACACCTTC. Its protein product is CASRERQGWGYTF.